This T cell receptor (beta chain) was retrieved from a study of radiotherapy plus CTLA-4 blockade in lung cancer. As for the study in general: Roughly 17% of enrolled patients responded objectively, and over 30% had disease control. Study results and limitations: Researchers report tumor-derived TCR clones expanding in blood after radiotherapy plus ipilimumab. The authors reported that early blood T cell clone dynamics, with interferon-beta, best predicted response.

Focal radiation and CTLA-4 blockade (ipilimumab) were tested in chemo-refractory metastatic non-small-cell lung cancer patients. Points on this clone: Its antigen remains unknown.

Measured with immunoSEQ multiplex PCR; TCRdb has only the in-frame clones, and not every one. Found here are some 110,000 clones, 85% of them singletons; the top ten hold about 2.2%. This specimen consisted of peripheral blood, obtained from a patient treated with radiotherapy plus ipilimumab. The receptor was derived from a human donor with non-small cell lung cancer that progressed on radiotherapy plus ipilimumab. Some clones in this sample may be carry-over from other donors' samples.

CDR3: CASSLLSQGGGYTF. CDR3 bases: TGTGCCAGCAGCTTACTATCCCAGGGAGGCGGCTACACCTTC. The chain has TRBV7-2 and TRBJ1-2, with a weak D call TRBD1 (5 bases). The V end was cut by 2 bases, the J end by 8 bases, with 15 bases between. The CDR3 has 14 amino acids. The germline CDR1 and CDR2 sequences are SGHTA and FQGNSA.